One and the same sample provided the 30 T cell receptor beta chains below, sequenced in a study of blood T cells in healthy people across ages. It was with a sample-barcoded 5' primer and a J-beta primer mix that a second PCR of roughly 7 to 12 cycles was run. MiXCR, applied by TCRdb to the 5' RACE reads, yields one record per CDR3 protein. The table shows some 1,800,000 distinct CDR3 sequences, with about 39% occurring only once. Sequencing was carried out using blood. Source of these receptors: a human donor in good health.

The chain couples TRBV7-9 to TRBJ2-5; TRBD2 agrees at 13 bases. Germline V gene data show CDR1 as SEHNR and CDR2 as FQNEAQ (reference sequence). Trimming at V came to 5 bases and at J to 1 base, leaving 10 bases not matched to a gene. The CDR3 is 18 amino acids. The chain's CDR3 is CASSQGLAGKLVQETQYF. For the CDR3, the DNA is TGTGCCAGCAGCCAGGGACTAGCGGGGAAGCTGGTCCAAGAGACCCAGTACTTC.

This clonotype has a single count. Written as DNA, the CDR3 is TGTGCCAGCAGCCTCCCCACTAGCGGGGGGTACTTC. Encoded protein: CASSLPTSGGYF. The chain couples TRBV14 to TRBJ2-4; 11 bases fit TRBD2. The CDR3 is made up of 12 amino acids. Per the germline V gene, CDR1 is SGHDN and CDR2 is FVKESK. Trimming removed 4 bases from V and 15 bases from J; junction bases left unmatched: 5.

The table lists this clonotype with many counts. The V call is TRBV7-3, the J call TRBJ2-1; D unclear. Trimming removed 2 bases at V and 4 bases at J, with 9 bases between. CDR1 and CDR2 from the germline V gene are SGHTA and FQGTGA. CDR3 length: 14 amino acids. CDR3 DNA sequence: TGTGCCAGCAGCTTAGCCCCAGGATACAATGAGCAGTTCTTC. The encoded protein is CASSLAPGYNEQFF. Supplemented by reference TRBV7-3 and TRBJ2-1, the full variable domain reads GAGVSQTPSNKVTEKGKYVELRCDPISGHTALYWYRQSLGQGPEFLIYFQGTGAADDSGLPNDRFFAVRPEGSVSTLKIQRTERGDSAVYLCASSLAPGYNEQFFGPGTRLTVL.

The rearrangement links TRBV12-3 or TRBV12-4 to TRBJ1-1; D remains ambiguous. The V end was cut by 4 bases, the J end by 3 bases, with 9 bases between. The CDR3 is 13 amino acids. CDR3 protein: CASSSQQYTEAFF. CDR3 DNA sequence: TGTGCCAGCAGTTCGCAACAGTACACTGAAGCTTTCTTT.

Only one count was recorded for this clonotype. The chain links TRBV6-2 or TRBV6-3 to TRBJ2-1, with 13 bases matching TRBD2. The CDR3 loop spans 15 amino acids. V shed 6 bases and J 8 bases; nucleotides not matched to a gene: 7. The germline V gene encodes CDR1 MNHEY and CDR2 SVGEGT. CDR3 protein: CASSSGLAGPYEQFF. CDR3 coding DNA: TGTGCCAGCAGCTCGGGACTAGCGGGGCCGTATGAGCAGTTCTTC.

This clonotype turned up a few times. The J gene is TRBJ2-1, the V gene TRBV7-8; TRBD2 matches at 7 bases. Germline trimming cut 2 bases from V and 8 bases from J; bases unmatched to any gene: 3. The CDR3 spans 13 residues. Per germline, CDR1 SGHVS and CDR2 FQNEAQ. The chain's CDR3 is CASSLPAGYEQFF. As DNA, the CDR3 is TGTGCCAGCAGCTTACCAGCGGGGTATGAGCAGTTCTTC.

The chain carries TRBV2 and TRBJ2-3; 7 bases map to TRBD2. Germline CDR1 SNHLY, CDR2 FYNNEI. This CDR3 comprises 15 residues. The CDR3 region is CADLDGRENTDTQYF. The CDR3 DNA reads TGTGCTGACCTCGATGGGCGGGAGAACACAGATACGCAGTATTTT.

This clonotype was counted only a few times. This chain uses TRBV11-2 with TRBJ1-1, with a tentative D call TRBD1 (5 bases). This CDR3 has 13 residues. The ends were cut back, 5 bases at V and 6 bases at J, with 13 bases in the middle. Germline assignment: CDR1 SGHAT and CDR2 FQNNGV. The CDR3 DNA is TGTGCCAGCAGCAAAGGGACGTACGCTGAAGCTTTCTTT. Protein sequence: CASSKGTYAEAFF.

This chain links TRBV5-5 with TRBJ2-7; D may match TRBD1 or TRBD2 (5 bases each). Trimming took off 2 bases at V and 4 bases at J, with 16 bases between the two ends. CDR1 SGHKS and CDR2 YYEKEE come from the germline V gene (reference sequence). This CDR3 spans 15 amino acids. The CDR3 nucleotides read TGTGCCAGCAGCTTCCCGGGGCAGGCTACGTACGAGCAGTACTTC. Translating gives CASSFPGQATYEQYF.

A single count supports this clonotype. The V gene is TRBV25-1, the J gene TRBJ1-5, with 7 nucleotides matching TRBD1. Losses at the gene ends were 4 bases for V and 0 bases for J; bases not matched to a gene: 24. Germline-derived CDR1 and CDR2 are MGHDK and SYGVNS. The CDR3 covers 22 residues. CDR3 sequence reads: CASSVRVNATGHKNYSNQPQHF. CDR3 in DNA: TGTGCCAGCAGTGTTCGAGTGAACGCGACAGGGCATAAGAACTATAGCAATCAGCCCCAGCATTTT.

The V and J genes are TRBV15 and TRBJ2-3; D unresolved. Germline CDR1 and CDR2: LNHNV and YYDKDF (reference sequence). This CDR3 comprises 14 residues. V was shortened by 2 bases and J by 1 base, with 7 bases between the two germline ends. Here the CDR3 reads CATSRLSGTDTQYF. The CDR3 coding sequence is TGTGCCACCAGCAGACTTTCGGGCACAGATACGCAGTATTTT.

The CDR3 DNA reads as TGTGCCAGCAGCTTAGCGTCCAGGGTTACTGAAGCTTTCTTT. It specifies CASSLASRVTEAFF. This chain joins TRBV7-2 and TRBJ1-1; possibly TRBD1 for D (5 bases). CDR1 is SGHTA and CDR2 is FQGNSA in the germline V gene. The V gene lost 0 bases and the J gene lost 5 bases, with 10 bases spanning the gap. The CDR3 sequence is 14 residues long.

The chain recombines TRBV21-1 with TRBJ2-4; the table names TRBD1, a call not compared with the DNA. TRBV21-1 has pseudogene status. The CDR3 covers 16 residues. The CDR3 sequence: CASSKGADTAKNIQYF. DNA of the CDR3: TGTGCCAGCAGCAAAGGGGCGGATACAGCCAAAAACATTCAGTACTTC.

This clonotype was picked up a small number of times. The chain is built from TRBV20-1 and TRBJ1-5; D perhaps matches TRBD1 (5 bases). Trimming took 6 bases from V and 7 from J, leaving 16 bases between them. Per the germline V gene, CDR1 is DFQATT and CDR2 is SNEGSKA (reference sequence). The CDR3 consists of 13 residues. The CDR3 coding sequence is TGCAGTGCGGGGGGGGGTTGGGGACAGCCCCAGCATTTT. Translating gives CSAGGGWGQPQHF.

The chain uses TRBV7-2 and TRBJ2-7, with TRBD2 matching 12 bases. With 4 bases clipped from V and 5 bases from J, the junction kept 3 bases outside the gene matches. This CDR3 comprises 14 residues. CDR1 is SGHTA, CDR2 FQGNSA, per germline. The CDR3 DNA is TGTGCCAGCAGCTCCCGACTAGCGGGGGACGAGCAGTACTTC. Translated, it gives CASSSRLAGDEQYF.

Only a few counts were recorded for this clonotype. The chain joins TRBV4-1 to TRBJ1-2, with unresolved D. Trimming left V 3 bases short and J 2 bases short, with 16 bases between. Germline CDR1 MGHRA, CDR2 YSYEKL. CDR3 length: 16 residues. Here the CDR3 reads CASSHGRNQLNYGYTF. The CDR3 DNA reads as TGCGCCAGCAGCCACGGTCGAAATCAACTGAACTATGGCTACACCTTC.

There are a few counts of this clonotype. J is TRBJ2-3 and V is TRBV11-2; possible D gene TRBD2, 6 bases. V lost 3 bases, J lost 2 bases, and 18 bases lay in between. Germline values: CDR1 SGHAT, CDR2 FQNNGV. The CDR3 contains 17 residues. In DNA form, the CDR3 reads TGTGCCAGCAGCTTTAGGGGCTCCGGGACTTTCACAGATACGCAGTATTTT. Its translation: CASSFRGSGTFTDTQYF.

The sample holds one count of this clonotype. The J gene is TRBJ2-2, the V gene TRBV6-2 or TRBV6-3, with a possible D match to TRBD2 (6 bases). Germline V gene lookup returns CDR1 MNHEY and CDR2 SVGEGT. The CDR3 spans 17 residues. Trimming shortened V by 3 bases and J by 3 bases, and 17 bases separated the two germline ends. The CDR3 coding sequence is TGTGCCAGCAGTTATAGTAGTCGCGGGGACTACACCGGGGAGCTGTTTTTT. Its translation is CASSYSSRGDYTGELFF.

This clonotype was recorded a few times. This chain joins TRBV20-1 and TRBJ2-4; D uncertain. The better agreement between TRBJ2-7 and the DNA end casts doubt on the J call. CDR1 DFQATT and CDR2 SNEGSKA come from the germline V gene (reference sequence). There are 15 residues in the CDR3. CDR3 sequence (DNA): TGCAGTGCTGGTAGTTCAAGCGCAAGCTCCTACGAGCAGTACTTC. This translates into CSAGSSSASSYEQYF.

This clonotype was detected only a few times. The CDR3 loop is CSVEDPDPVGTAYTDTQYF. The CDR3 region has the DNA TGCAGCGTTGAAGATCCGGACCCTGTGGGGACAGCATATACAGATACGCAGTATTTT. The genes are TRBV29-1 and TRBJ2-3; TRBD1 matches at 7 bases. Germline V gene lookup returns CDR1 SQVTM and CDR2 ANQGSEA. The CDR3 has 19 residues. J was trimmed by 3 bases and V by 0 bases; bases with no gene match: 18.

Concerning this clonotype: Because it lacks the conserved phenylalanine or tryptophan at the end, this CDR3 is likely a read error. The CDR3 sequence is CASSLARGAYTL. For the CDR3, the DNA is TGTGCCAGCAGCTTAGCGCGAGGAGCCTACACCTTA. V gene TRBV7-9 combines with J gene TRBJ1-2, with D uncertain. V shed 0 bases and J shed 10 bases, with 9 bases lying between them. Germline V gene sequence: CDR1 SEHNR, CDR2 FQNEAQ (reference sequence). The CDR3 runs 12 residues.

The genes are TRBV4-2 and TRBJ1-5, with 10 bases lining up with TRBD1. Looked up from germline, CDR1 is LGHNA and CDR2 is YNFKEQ. V dropped 0 bases and J dropped 7; count of bases not matched to a gene: 15. The CDR3 covers 19 residues. CDR3 in DNA: TGTGCCAGCAGCCAAGATCTGACAGGGGGCTTGGGGATTGGGCAGCCCCAGCATTTT. Translation: CASSQDLTGGLGIGQPQHF.

The chain recombines TRBV7-9 with TRBJ1-2; D remains ambiguous. Germline lookup yields CDR1 SEHNR and CDR2 FQNEAQ (reference sequence). This CDR3 spans 13 amino acids. Trimming stripped 6 bases from V and 4 bases from J, with 12 bases between. Written as DNA, the CDR3 is TGTGCCAGCAGGGCGGCCCAGCTCTATGGCTACACCTTC. This encodes CASRAAQLYGYTF.

The CDR3 region has the DNA TGTGCCAGCAGTTCCCCGGCGACTAGCCGGCCAGATACGCAGTATTTT. Translated, it gives CASSSPATSRPDTQYF. The V gene is TRBV28, the J gene TRBJ2-3; TRBD2 aligns across 7 bases. The CDR3 is 16 residues long. The trim removed 4 bases at V and 4 bases at J, leaving 11 bases unmatched. Germline loops: CDR1 MDHEN, CDR2 SYDVKM.

This clonotype was seen a handful of times. The V gene is TRBV14, the J gene TRBJ2-3, with D perhaps assigned TRBD1 or TRBD2 (5 bases each). The CDR3 length is 18 residues. Trimming took 0 bases from V and 6 from J, leaving 22 bases between them. CDR1 SGHDN and CDR2 FVKESK come from the germline V gene. The CDR3, as DNA: TGTGCCAGCAGCCAAGATCGGTGGGGGACCCGTTTTTACGATACGCAGTATTTT. It is translated as CASSQDRWGTRFYDTQYF.

This rearrangement joins TRBV7-2 to TRBJ2-5; TRBD2 matches at 8 bases. Germline V gene sequence: CDR1 SGHTA, CDR2 FQGNSA. The CDR3 runs to 17 residues. V lost 1 base to trimming and J lost 5 bases; unmatched junction nucleotides: 12. Here the CDR3 DNA reads TGTGCCAGCAGCTTAGTTCTCTTCGGGGGGGTGACGGAGACCCAGTACTTC. Protein product: CASSLVLFGGVTETQYF.

J is TRBJ2-7 and V is TRBV6-2 or TRBV6-3; 7 bases line up with TRBD1. V gave up 6 bases and J gave up 8 bases; unmatched junction bases: 13. Germline V gene sequence: CDR1 MNHEY, CDR2 SVGEGT. The CDR3 length is 14 residues. The CDR3 nucleotides are TGTGCCAGCAGCTATACAGGGGACGGACAAAAGCAGTACTTC. Its translation is CASSYTGDGQKQYF.

The chain links TRBV5-1 to TRBJ2-3; 9 positions agree with TRBD1. V gave up 4 bases and J gave up 2 bases; unmatched junction bases: 5. Germline CDR1 and CDR2: SGHRS and YFSETQ. CDR3 length: 15 amino acids. The CDR3 DNA is TGCGCCAGCAGCCAACAGGGGGCTAACACAGATACGCAGTATTTT. Translated, it gives CASSQQGANTDTQYF. Together with reference TRBV5-1 and TRBJ2-3, the CDR3 gives the full variable domain: KAGVTQTPRYLIKTRGQQVTLSCSPISGHRSVSWYQQTPGQGLQFLFEYFSETQRNKGNFPGRFSGRQFSNSRSEMNVSTLELGDSALYLCASSQQGANTDTQYFGPGTRLTVL.

CDR3 sequence (DNA): TGTGCCAGCAATAAAAAAGGGGACAGGTCTGGCGAGCAGTACTTC. Its protein product is CASNKKGDRSGEQYF. The chain carries TRBV12-3 or TRBV12-4 and TRBJ2-7, with TRBD1 matching 8 bases. The CDR3 extends over 15 amino acids. The V segment lost 7 bases and the J segment 6 bases; nucleotides outside the gene matches: 14.

This clonotype occurred many times. The V gene is TRBV6-2 or TRBV6-3, the J gene TRBJ2-1, with TRBD1 matching 9 bases. With 6 bases clipped from V and 4 bases from J, the junction kept 7 bases outside the gene matches. The germline gives CDR1 MNHEY, CDR2 SVGEGT. This CDR3 is built from 15 residues. The CDR3 here is CASRTGGAQYNEQFF. In DNA, the CDR3 is TGTGCCAGCAGAACAGGGGGCGCGCAGTACAATGAGCAGTTCTTC.